In this sample, the clone carrying this T cell receptor beta chain turned up a few times. The data were obtained in a study of T cell responses to AZD1222 COVID-19 vaccine. Sequencing was performed with immunoSEQ multiplex PCR; in TCRdb, only in-frame clones are kept and a portion is missing. This table holds about 110,000 clones, less than 95% found once. Germline values: CDR1 SNHLY, CDR2 FYNNEI. The ends were cut back, 8 bases at V and 4 bases at J, with 14 bases in the middle. CDR3 length: 14 amino acids. The gene calls are TRBV2 and TRBJ2-2; D uncertain. The source material was peripheral blood, sampled 28 days after the second AZD1222 dose. The source of this sequence is an adult who received the AZD1222 COVID-19 vaccine. The CDR3 is CASHPVGVTGELFF. CDR3 DNA sequence: TGTGCCAGCCACCCTGTGGGTGTCACCGGGGAGCTGTTTTTT.